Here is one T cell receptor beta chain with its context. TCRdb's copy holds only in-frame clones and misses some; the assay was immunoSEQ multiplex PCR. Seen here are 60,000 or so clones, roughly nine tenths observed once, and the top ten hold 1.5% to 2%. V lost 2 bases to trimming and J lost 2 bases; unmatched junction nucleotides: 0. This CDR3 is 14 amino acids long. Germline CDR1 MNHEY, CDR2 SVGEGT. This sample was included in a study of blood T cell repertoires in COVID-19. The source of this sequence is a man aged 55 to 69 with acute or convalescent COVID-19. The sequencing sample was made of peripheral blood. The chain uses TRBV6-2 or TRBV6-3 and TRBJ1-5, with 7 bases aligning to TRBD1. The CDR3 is CASSYTGGNQPQHF. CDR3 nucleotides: TGTGCCAGCAGTTACACAGGGGGCAATCAGCCCCAGCATTTT.